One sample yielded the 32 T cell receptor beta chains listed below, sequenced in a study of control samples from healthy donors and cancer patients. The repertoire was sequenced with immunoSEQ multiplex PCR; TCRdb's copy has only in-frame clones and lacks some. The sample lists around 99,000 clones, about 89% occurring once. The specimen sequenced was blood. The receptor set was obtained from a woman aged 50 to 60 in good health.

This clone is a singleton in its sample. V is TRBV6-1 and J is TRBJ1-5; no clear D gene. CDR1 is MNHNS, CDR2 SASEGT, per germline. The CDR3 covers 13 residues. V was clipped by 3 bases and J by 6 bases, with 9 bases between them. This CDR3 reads CASSEQASQPQHF. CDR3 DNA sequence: TGTGCCAGCAGTGAGCAGGCAAGTCAGCCCCAGCATTTT.

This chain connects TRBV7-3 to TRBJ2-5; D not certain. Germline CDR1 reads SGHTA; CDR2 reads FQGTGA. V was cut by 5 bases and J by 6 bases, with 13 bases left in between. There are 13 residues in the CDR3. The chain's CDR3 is CASSLMVSQTQYF. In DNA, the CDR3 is TGTGCCAGCAGCCTCATGGTATCCCAGACCCAGTACTTC.

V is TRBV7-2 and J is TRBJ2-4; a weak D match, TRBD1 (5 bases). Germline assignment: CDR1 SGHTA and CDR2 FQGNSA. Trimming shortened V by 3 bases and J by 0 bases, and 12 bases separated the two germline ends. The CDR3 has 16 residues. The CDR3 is CASSFTGIVAKNIQYF. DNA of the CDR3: TGTGCCAGCAGCTTCACAGGAATCGTAGCCAAAAACATTCAGTACTTC.

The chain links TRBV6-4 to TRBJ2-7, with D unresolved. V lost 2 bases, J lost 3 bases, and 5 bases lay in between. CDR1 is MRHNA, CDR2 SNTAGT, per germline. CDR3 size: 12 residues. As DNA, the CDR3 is TGTGCCAGCAGTGACGTGTTCTACGAGCAGTACGTC. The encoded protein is CASSDVFYEQYV.

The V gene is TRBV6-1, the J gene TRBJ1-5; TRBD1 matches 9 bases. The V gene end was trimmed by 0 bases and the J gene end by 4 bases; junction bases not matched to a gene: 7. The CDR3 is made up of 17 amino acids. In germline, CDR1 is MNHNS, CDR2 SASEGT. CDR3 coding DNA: TGTGCCAGCAGTGAAGCAAGGGGGACAGGGACTAATCAGCCCCAGCATTTT. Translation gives CASSEARGTGTNQPQHF.

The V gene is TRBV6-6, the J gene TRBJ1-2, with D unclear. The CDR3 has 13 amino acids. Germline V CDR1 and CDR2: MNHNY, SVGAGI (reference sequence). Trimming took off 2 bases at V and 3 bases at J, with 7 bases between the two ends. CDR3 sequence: CASSYAGYYGYTF. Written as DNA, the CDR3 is TGTGCCAGCAGTTACGCGGGGTACTATGGCTACACCTTC.

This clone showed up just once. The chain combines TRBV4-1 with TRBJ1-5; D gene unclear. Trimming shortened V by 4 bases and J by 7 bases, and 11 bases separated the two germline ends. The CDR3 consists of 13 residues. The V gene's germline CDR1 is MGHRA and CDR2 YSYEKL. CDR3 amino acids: CASSRVIGQPQHF. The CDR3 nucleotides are TGCGCCAGCAGCCGCGTAATAGGGCAGCCCCAGCATTTT.

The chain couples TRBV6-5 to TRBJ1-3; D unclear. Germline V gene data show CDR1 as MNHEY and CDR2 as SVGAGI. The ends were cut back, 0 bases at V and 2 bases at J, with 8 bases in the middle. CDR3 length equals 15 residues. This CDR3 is CASSYSGHTGNTIYF. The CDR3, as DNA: TGTGCCAGCAGTTACTCGGGCCACACTGGAAACACCATATATTTT.

The CDR3 bases are TGTGCCAGCAGGCGAATGGACTGGATCACTGAAGCTTTCTTT. This codes for CASRRMDWITEAFF. This sequence joins TRBV27 and TRBJ1-1; unclear D gene. V was clipped by 6 bases and J by 4 bases, with 15 bases between them. The CDR3 runs 14 residues. CDR1 is MNHEY, CDR2 SMNVEV, per germline (reference sequence).

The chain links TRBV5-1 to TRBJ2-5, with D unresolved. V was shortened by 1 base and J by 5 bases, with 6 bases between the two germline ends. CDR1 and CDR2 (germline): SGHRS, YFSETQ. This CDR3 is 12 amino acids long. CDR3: CASSLIGETQYF. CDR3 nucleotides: TGCGCCAGCAGCTTGATTGGTGAGACCCAGTACTTC.

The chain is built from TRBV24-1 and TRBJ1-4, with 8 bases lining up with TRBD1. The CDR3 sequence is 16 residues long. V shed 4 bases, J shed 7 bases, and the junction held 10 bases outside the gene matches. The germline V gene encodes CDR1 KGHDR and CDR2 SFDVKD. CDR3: CATSDAPRQGSEKLFF. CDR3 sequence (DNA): TGTGCCACCAGTGACGCCCCTAGACAGGGGTCTGAAAAACTGTTTTTT.

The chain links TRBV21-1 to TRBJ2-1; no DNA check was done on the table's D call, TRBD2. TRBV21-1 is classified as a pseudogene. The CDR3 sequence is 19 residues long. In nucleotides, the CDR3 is TGTGCCAGCACCCAACTAAAACGACTAGCGGGAGGGCCGGGGAATGAGCAGTTCTTC. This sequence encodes CASTQLKRLAGGPGNEQFF.

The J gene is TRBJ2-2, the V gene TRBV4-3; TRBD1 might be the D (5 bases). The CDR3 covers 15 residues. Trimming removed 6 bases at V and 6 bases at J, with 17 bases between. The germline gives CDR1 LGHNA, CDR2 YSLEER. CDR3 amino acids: CASRATGTVPGELFF. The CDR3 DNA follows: TGCGCCAGCAGGGCAACAGGAACCGTACCCGGGGAGCTGTTTTTT.

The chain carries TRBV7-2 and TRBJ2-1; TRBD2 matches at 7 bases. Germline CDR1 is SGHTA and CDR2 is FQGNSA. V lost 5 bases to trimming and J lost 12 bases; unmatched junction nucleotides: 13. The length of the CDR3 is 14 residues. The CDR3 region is CASSGGGYGGVQFF. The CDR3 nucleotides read TGTGCCAGCAGCGGGGGGGGGTACGGTGGCGTGCAGTTCTTC.

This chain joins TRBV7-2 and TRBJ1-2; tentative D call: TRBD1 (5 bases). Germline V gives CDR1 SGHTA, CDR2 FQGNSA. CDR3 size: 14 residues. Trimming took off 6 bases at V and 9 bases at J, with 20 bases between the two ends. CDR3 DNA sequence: TGTGCCAGCAGTCCCCGTCCCCAGGGTGTTAGCTACACCTTC. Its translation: CASSPRPQGVSYTF.

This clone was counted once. The CDR3 DNA reads as TGCGCCAGCAGCCAAGATTTGGTAGGGGGAAGTCTTGGAGAGCAGTACGTC. It translates to CASSQDLVGGSLGEQYV. The chain uses TRBV4-3 and TRBJ2-7, with D possibly being TRBD1 (6 bases). The CDR3 covers 17 residues. V was pared by 0 bases and J by 7 bases, with 22 bases between. The germline gives CDR1 LGHNA, CDR2 YSLEER.

Written as DNA, the CDR3 is TGTGCCAGCAGCGTTACAGGGGACCACTATGGCTACACCTTC. It is translated as CASSVTGDHYGYTF. The V and J genes are TRBV9 and TRBJ1-2, with 7 bases that match TRBD1. The J segment lost 3 bases and the V segment lost 2 bases, leaving 4 bases of the junction unmatched. The CDR3 loop spans 14 amino acids. Looked up from germline, CDR1 is SGDLS and CDR2 is YYNGEE.

The CDR3 DNA sequence: TGTGCCAGCAGCTCGGAGAGAACCGCCGGGGGAGAAGAGACCCAGTACTTC. Translating gives CASSSERTAGGEETQYF. V and J are TRBV5-5 and TRBJ2-5, with a tentative D call TRBD2 (6 bases). V dropped 3 bases and J dropped 3 bases, with 21 bases sitting between them. This CDR3 contains 17 residues. The germline CDR1 and CDR2 sequences are SGHKS and YYEKEE (reference sequence).

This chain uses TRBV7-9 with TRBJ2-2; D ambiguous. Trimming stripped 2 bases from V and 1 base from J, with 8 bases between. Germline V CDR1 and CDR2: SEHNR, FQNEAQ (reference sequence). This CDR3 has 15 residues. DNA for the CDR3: TGTGCCAGCAGCTTAAGTAACAGGAACACCGGGGAGCTGTTTTTT. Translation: CASSLSNRNTGELFF.

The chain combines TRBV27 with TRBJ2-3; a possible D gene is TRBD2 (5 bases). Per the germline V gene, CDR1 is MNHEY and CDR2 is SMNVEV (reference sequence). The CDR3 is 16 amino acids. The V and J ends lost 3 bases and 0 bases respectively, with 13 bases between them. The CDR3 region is CASSFPPGYSTDTQYF. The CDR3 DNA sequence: TGTGCCAGCAGTTTTCCCCCGGGGTATAGCACAGATACGCAGTATTTT.

The CDR3, as DNA: TGTGCCAGCAGTTTAGGCGTGGGCTCTGGGGCCAACGTCCTGACTTTC. This encodes CASSLGVGSGANVLTF. This chain connects TRBV27 to TRBJ2-6; no firm D call. The germline gives CDR1 MNHEY, CDR2 SMNVEV (reference sequence). This CDR3 has 16 residues. The V gene lost 2 bases and the J gene lost 0 bases, with 8 bases spanning the gap.

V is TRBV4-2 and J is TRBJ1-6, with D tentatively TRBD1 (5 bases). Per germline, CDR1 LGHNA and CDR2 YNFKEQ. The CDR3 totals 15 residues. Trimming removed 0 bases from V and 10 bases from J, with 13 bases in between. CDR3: CASSQDWGRRSPLHF. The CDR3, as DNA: TGTGCCAGCAGCCAAGATTGGGGGAGGCGATCACCCCTCCACTTT.

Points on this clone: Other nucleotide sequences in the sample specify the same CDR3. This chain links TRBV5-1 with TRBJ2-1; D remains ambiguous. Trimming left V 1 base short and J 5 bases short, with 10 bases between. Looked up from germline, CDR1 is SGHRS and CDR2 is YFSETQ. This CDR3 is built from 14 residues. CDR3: CASSLYPADNEQFF. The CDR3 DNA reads TGCGCCAGCAGCTTGTATCCGGCTGACAATGAGCAGTTCTTC.

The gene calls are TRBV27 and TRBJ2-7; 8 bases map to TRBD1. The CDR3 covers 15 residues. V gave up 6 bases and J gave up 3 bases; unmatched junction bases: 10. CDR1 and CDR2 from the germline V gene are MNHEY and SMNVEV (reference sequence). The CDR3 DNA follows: TGTGCCAGCAGGCCTACGGGGACAGGAGGCTACGAGCAGTACGTC. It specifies CASRPTGTGGYEQYV.

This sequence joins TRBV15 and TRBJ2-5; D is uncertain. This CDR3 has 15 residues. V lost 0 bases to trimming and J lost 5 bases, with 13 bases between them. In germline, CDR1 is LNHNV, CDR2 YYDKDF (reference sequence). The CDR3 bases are TGTGCCACCAGCAGAGACGAGACCGCCAAGGAGACCCAGTACTTC. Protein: CATSRDETAKETQYF.

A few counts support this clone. The CDR3, as DNA: TGTGCCAGCAGTTTACAGAATCTGGGGGGTAACTCTGGGGCCAACGTCCTGACTTTC. Encoded protein: CASSLQNLGGNSGANVLTF. The V call is TRBV27, the J call TRBJ2-6; TRBD2 is a possible D gene (6 bases). The length of the CDR3 is 19 residues. V shed 2 bases and J shed 0 bases, with 17 bases lying between them. Germline V lookup: CDR1 MNHEY, CDR2 SMNVEV (reference sequence).

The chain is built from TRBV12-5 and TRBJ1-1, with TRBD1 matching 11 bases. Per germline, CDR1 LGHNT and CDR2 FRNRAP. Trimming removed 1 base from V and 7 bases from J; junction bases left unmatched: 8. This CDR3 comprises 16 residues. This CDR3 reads CASGLDGQGARVEAFF. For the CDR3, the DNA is TGTGCTAGTGGTTTGGACGGACAGGGGGCAAGGGTTGAAGCTTTCTTT. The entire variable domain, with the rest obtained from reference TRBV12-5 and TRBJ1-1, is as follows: DARVTQTPRHKVTEMGQEVTMRCQPILGHNTVFWYRQTMMQGLELLAYFRNRAPLDDSGMPKDRFSAEMPDATLATLKIQPSEPRDSAVYFCASGLDGQGARVEAFFGQGTRLTVV.

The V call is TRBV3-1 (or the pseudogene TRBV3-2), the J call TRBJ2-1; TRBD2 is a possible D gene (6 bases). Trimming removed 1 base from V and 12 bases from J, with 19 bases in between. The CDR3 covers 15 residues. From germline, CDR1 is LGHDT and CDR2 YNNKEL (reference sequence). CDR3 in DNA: TGTGCCAGCAGCCAAGGACACGGGACTCCCGGGGGGCAGTTCTTC. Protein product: CASSQGHGTPGGQFF.

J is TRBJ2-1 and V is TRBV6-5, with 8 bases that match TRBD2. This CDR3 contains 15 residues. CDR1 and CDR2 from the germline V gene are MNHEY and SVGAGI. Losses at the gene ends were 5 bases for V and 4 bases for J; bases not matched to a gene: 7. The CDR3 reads CASSPPSGGYNEQFF. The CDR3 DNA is TGTGCCAGCAGTCCCCCGAGCGGGGGTTACAATGAGCAGTTCTTC.

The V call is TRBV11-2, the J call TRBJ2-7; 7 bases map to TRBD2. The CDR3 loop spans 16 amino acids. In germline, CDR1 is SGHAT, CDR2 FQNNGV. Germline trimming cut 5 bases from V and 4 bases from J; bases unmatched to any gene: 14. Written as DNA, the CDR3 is TGTGCCAGCAGCCCCGGGACGCTGCCCGGGGGGTACGAGCAGTACTTC. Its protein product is CASSPGTLPGGYEQYF.

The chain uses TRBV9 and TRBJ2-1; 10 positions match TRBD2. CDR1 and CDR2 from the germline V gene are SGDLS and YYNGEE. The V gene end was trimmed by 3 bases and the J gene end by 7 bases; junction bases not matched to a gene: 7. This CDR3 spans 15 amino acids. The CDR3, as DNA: TGTGCCAGCAGCGGCTCTAGCGGGGGAGGGAATGAGCAGTTCTTC. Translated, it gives CASSGSSGGGNEQFF.

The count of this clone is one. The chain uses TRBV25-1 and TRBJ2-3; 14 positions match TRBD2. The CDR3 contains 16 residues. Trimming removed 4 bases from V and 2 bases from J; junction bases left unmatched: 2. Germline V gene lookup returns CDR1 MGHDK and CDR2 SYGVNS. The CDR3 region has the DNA TGTGCCAGCAGTGGACTAGCGGGGGGGCTCACAGATACGCAGTATTTT. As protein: CASSGLAGGLTDTQYF.